The T cell receptor beta chain under discussion was sequenced for a study of cytomegalovirus exposure and HLA in healthy donors. The study's findings and limits: Prior analysis indicated that the majority of TCR beta V segments exhibited productivity approximately 87% or approximately 30% of the time. Among the sequence variants, a highly shared cluster was likely an artifact of sequencing. Later analysis identified a missense DCLRE1C variant that was linked to TCR beta V- and J-gene trimming. Immune exposure information comprised only CMV serostatus.

This clone was seen a few times. The target antigen is unknown. Primers for the PCR totalled 60 Vbeta and 13 Jbeta. Method: immunoSEQ multiplex PCR; TCRdb's copy keeps in-frame clones and lacks some. This sample has about 190,000 clones, with 70% to 75% found just once. The CDR3 totals 17 residues. The V gene end was trimmed by 5 bases and the J gene end by 3 bases; junction bases not matched to a gene: 14. CDR1 is SGHVS and CDR2 is FNYEAQ in the germline V gene. The chain carries TRBV7-6 and TRBJ2-7, with 9 positions matching TRBD2. This clonotype was sampled from a woman aged 30 to 39 in good health and CMV-seropositive. Sequenced sample: PBMCs. CDR3 nucleotides: TGTGCCAGCAGCCCAATAACTACGGAAGCGGGAGGCTACGAGCAGTACTTC. It translates to CASSPITTEAGGYEQYF. Full variable domain (missing parts from reference TRBV7-6 and TRBJ2-7): GAGVSQSPRYKVTKRGQDVALRCDPISGHVSLYWYRQALGQGPEFLTYFNYEAQQDKSGLPNDRFSAERPEGSISTLTIQRTEQRDSAMYRCASSPITTEAGGYEQYFGPGTRLTVT.